This entry lists 4 T cell receptor beta chains sequenced from one sample in a study of cytomegalovirus exposure and HLA in healthy donors. The repertoire was sequenced with immunoSEQ multiplex PCR; TCRdb's copy has only in-frame clones and lacks some. The sample has under 200,000 clones, roughly nine tenths seen once. The specimen was PBMCs. These receptors were obtained from a woman aged 25 to 39 in good health and CMV-seronegative.

The V gene is TRBV19, the J gene TRBJ2-7, with TRBD1 matching over 8 bases. CDR1 LNHDA and CDR2 SQIVND come from the germline V gene (reference sequence). Trimming took 11 bases from V and 0 from J; bases not matched to a gene: 9. This CDR3 contains 14 residues. The CDR3 region is CACSTGTGSYEQYF. In DNA form, the CDR3 reads TGTGCCTGTTCTACCGGGACAGGCTCCTACGAGCAGTACTTC.

The sample holds a few counts of this clone. This chain joins TRBV25-1 and TRBJ1-2; D ambiguous. V lost 6 bases and J 3 bases, leaving 5 bases between the germline ends. Germline CDR1 is MGHDK and CDR2 is SYGVNS. CDR3 size: 11 residues. The CDR3 DNA is TGTGCCAGCAGGGGCTACTATGGCTACACCTTC. Its translation is CASRGYYGYTF.

The gene calls are TRBV5-4 and TRBJ2-1, with D tentatively TRBD2 (7 bases). Per the germline V gene, CDR1 is SGHNT and CDR2 is YYREEE (reference sequence). The CDR3 extends over 14 amino acids. V was cut by 2 bases and J by 10 bases, with 16 bases left in between. Written as DNA, the CDR3 is TGTGCCAGCAGCTTTCGAGGGGGGGTAAAGGAGCAGTTCTTC. Translation: CASSFRGGVKEQFF.

This clone was counted once. The chain uses TRBV27 and TRBJ2-3; D not certain. This CDR3 spans 17 amino acids. Per germline, CDR1 MNHEY and CDR2 SMNVEV (reference sequence). V gave up 5 bases and J gave up 2 bases, with 20 bases separating them. The CDR3 DNA sequence: TGTGCCAGCAGTCTCGACTCGTCAGAACCGATCACAGATACGCAGTATTTT. It is translated as CASSLDSSEPITDTQYF.